The 21 T cell receptor beta chains reported below all come from one sample, sequenced in a study of blood T cell repertoires in COVID-19. Clones were read by immunoSEQ multiplex PCR, and TCRdb kept only the in-frame ones, dropping some. The table has under 250,000 clones, 82% seen once. Material for sequencing was peripheral blood. Receptors originate from a woman between 35 and 50 years old with acute or convalescent COVID-19.

The chain joins TRBV9 to TRBJ1-1; D gene ambiguous. Germline-derived CDR1 and CDR2 are SGDLS and YYNGEE. The CDR3 extends over 14 amino acids. The V end lost 4 bases, the J end lost 2 bases, and 12 bases lay between the germline ends. This CDR3 reads CASSPTVYNTEAFF. DNA of the CDR3: TGTGCCAGCAGCCCCACAGTTTACAACACTGAAGCTTTCTTT. Supplemented by reference TRBV9 and TRBJ1-1, the full variable domain reads DSGVTQTPKHLITATGQRVTLRCSPRSGDLSVYWYQQSLDQGLQFLIQYYNGEERAKGNILERFSAQQFPDLHSELNLSSLELGDSALYFCASSPTVYNTEAFFGQGTRLTVV.

The chain uses TRBV7-3 and TRBJ1-1; 12 bases fit TRBD1. Trimming removed 5 bases from V and 13 bases from J; junction bases left unmatched: 5. This CDR3 region has 12 residues. Germline V lookup: CDR1 SGHTA, CDR2 FQGTGA. Here the CDR3 DNA reads TGTGCCAGCAGCCGGGACAGGGGGCGTCTTTTCTTT. It yields the protein CASSRDRGRLFF.

This clone was detected once. The rearrangement joins TRBV6-6 to TRBJ1-5; D is undetermined. CDR1 is MNHNY and CDR2 is SVGAGI in the germline V gene (reference sequence). Trimming pared 7 bases from V and 4 bases from J, leaving 8 bases between. The CDR3 has 12 amino acids. The CDR3 spells CASTAGNQPQHF. CDR3 nucleotides: TGTGCCAGCACCGCGGGGAATCAGCCCCAGCATTTT.

This chain joins TRBV3-1 (or the pseudogene TRBV3-2) and TRBJ2-1; no reliable D call. The CDR3 sequence is 15 residues long. The V gene's germline CDR1 is LGHDT and CDR2 YNNKEL (reference sequence). Trimming pared 0 bases from V and 4 bases from J, leaving 10 bases between. CDR3 loop: CASSQDANSYNEQFF. In DNA, the CDR3 is TGTGCCAGCAGCCAAGATGCGAATTCATACAATGAGCAGTTCTTC.

This clone was seen only once. The chain couples TRBV29-1 to TRBJ1-1; 7 bases agree with TRBD1. This CDR3 has 13 amino acids. The J segment lost 6 bases and the V segment lost 1 base, leaving 5 bases of the junction unmatched. The germline V gene encodes CDR1 SQVTM and CDR2 ANQGSEA. CDR3 amino acids: CSVEGTGRPEAFF. The CDR3 DNA is TGCAGCGTTGAAGGGACAGGCAGACCTGAAGCTTTCTTT.

This clone appeared once. V gene TRBV5-4 combines with J gene TRBJ2-6; D is uncertain. CDR1 is SGHNT and CDR2 is YYREEE in the germline V gene (reference sequence). CDR3 length equals 12 residues. V dropped 5 bases and J dropped 9 bases, with 9 bases sitting between them. CDR3 nucleotides: TGTGCCAGCAGTTCCTTCCTCAACGTCCTGACTTTC. This gives the protein CASSSFLNVLTF.

This chain joins TRBV4-3 and TRBJ2-2; no clear D. Between the trimmed V and J ends, which lost 6 bases and 0 bases, there was a span of 8 bases. CDR1 LGHNA and CDR2 YSLEER come from the germline V gene. The CDR3 is 14 residues long. The DNA of the CDR3 is TGCGCCAGCAGGGTGGAGACGAACACCGGGGAGCTGTTTTTT. Translating gives CASRVETNTGELFF.

The chain uses TRBV24-1 and TRBJ2-1; TRBD2 aligns across 7 bases. CDR1 KGHDR and CDR2 SFDVKD come from the germline V gene. This CDR3 spans 16 amino acids. V gave up 5 bases and J gave up 5 bases; unmatched junction bases: 11. CDR3 amino acids: CATSGTAGVPHNEQFF. In nucleotides, the CDR3 is TGTGCCACCAGTGGTACCGCGGGAGTACCCCACAATGAGCAGTTCTTC.

The sample holds a few counts of this clone. The chain links TRBV19 to TRBJ2-4, with 13 nucleotides matching TRBD2. V was pared by 9 bases and J by 1 base, with 9 bases of the junction left unmatched. This CDR3 is 17 amino acids long. CDR1 and CDR2 from the germline V gene are LNHDA and SQIVND (reference sequence). Here the CDR3 DNA reads TGTGCCAGCAAACTAGCGGGAGGGGGAGGGGCCAAAAACATTCAGTACTTC. Translated: CASKLAGGGGAKNIQYF.

The rearrangement uses TRBV19 and TRBJ2-1; 10 nucleotides line up with TRBD2. The V gene end was trimmed by 5 bases and the J gene end by 5 bases; junction bases not matched to a gene: 9. Germline loops: CDR1 LNHDA, CDR2 SQIVND (reference sequence). The CDR3 is 16 amino acids. The CDR3 protein is CASSLIWTSGHNEQFF. Written as DNA, the CDR3 is TGTGCCAGTAGTCTTATTTGGACTAGCGGCCACAATGAGCAGTTCTTC.

This chain links TRBV6-6 with TRBJ1-1; 7 bases are a match to TRBD1. The CDR3 extends over 15 amino acids. Trimming at V came to 5 bases and at J to 8 bases, leaving 14 bases not matched to a gene. Germline V gives CDR1 MNHNY, CDR2 SVGAGI (reference sequence). Here the CDR3 reads CASSRQTGILVEAFF. In nucleotides, the CDR3 is TGTGCCAGCAGTCGACAGACAGGGATTTTGGTAGAAGCTTTCTTT.

The chain joins TRBV2 to TRBJ2-1; 12 nucleotides match TRBD2. V dropped 6 bases and J dropped 9; count of bases not matched to a gene: 9. The CDR3 is 15 amino acids. In germline, CDR1 is SNHLY, CDR2 FYNNEI. DNA of the CDR3: TGTGCCAGCAGCTCTAGCGGGGGGGCTTTAGGTGAGCAGTTCTTC. This encodes CASSSSGGALGEQFF.

The V gene is TRBV5-6, the J gene TRBJ2-7; 13 bases map to TRBD2. Germline CDR1 and CDR2: SGHDT and YYEEEE. The CDR3 spans 19 residues. The junction had 21 bases not matched to a gene; V was cut back by 4 bases and J by 8 bases. The DNA for the CDR3 is TGTGCCAGCAGCACGACCCCGGGACTAGCGGGGCGATCATATGGGAAGCAGTACTTC. Encoded protein: CASSTTPGLAGRSYGKQYF.

Only one count was recorded for this clone. CDR3 sequence: CASTPWEGSYEQYF. The CDR3 DNA follows: TGTGCCAGCACCCCCTGGGAGGGATCCTACGAGCAGTACTTC. The chain combines TRBV27 with TRBJ2-7, with 7 bases lining up with TRBD2. CDR1 and CDR2 (germline): MNHEY, SMNVEV (reference sequence). This CDR3 contains 14 residues. V gave up 7 bases and J gave up 1 base; unmatched junction bases: 7.

V usage is TRBV19 and J usage is TRBJ2-5, with 11 bases fitting TRBD1. The CDR3 consists of 14 residues. Germline V lookup: CDR1 LNHDA, CDR2 SQIVND (reference sequence). V trimming: 8 bases; J trimming: 4 bases; junction bases outside the gene matches: 6. CDR3 coding DNA: TGTGCCAGTGCAGGACAGGGGGCAGGAGAGACCCAGTACTTC. It encodes CASAGQGAGETQYF. The variable domain in full, completed from reference TRBV19 and TRBJ2-5, reads DGGITQSPKYLFRKEGQNVTLSCEQNLNHDAMYWYRQDPGQGLRLIYYSQIVNDFQKGDIAEGYSVSREKKESFPLTVTSAQKNPTAFYLCASAGQGAGETQYFGPGTRLLVL.

The chain employs TRBV19 and TRBJ1-3, with D possibly being TRBD1 (5 bases). V lost 6 bases to trimming and J lost 0 bases, with 12 bases between them. Germline V lookup: CDR1 LNHDA, CDR2 SQIVND (reference sequence). The length of the CDR3 is 15 residues. The CDR3 sequence is CASRDSALSGNTIYF. CDR3 DNA: TGTGCCAGTAGAGACAGTGCCCTCTCTGGAAACACCATATATTTT. The entire variable domain, with the rest obtained from reference TRBV19 and TRBJ1-3, is as follows: DGGITQSPKYLFRKEGQNVTLSCEQNLNHDAMYWYRQDPGQGLRLIYYSQIVNDFQKGDIAEGYSVSREKKESFPLTVTSAQKNPTAFYLCASRDSALSGNTIYFGEGSWLTVV.

Only a few counts were recorded for this clone. V gene TRBV2 combines with J gene TRBJ2-3, with D tentatively TRBD2 (5 bases). The CDR3 is 12 residues long. The germline V and J ends were trimmed by 4 bases and 5 bases, with 7 bases remaining between them. From germline, CDR1 is SNHLY and CDR2 FYNNEI. The CDR3 DNA reads as TGTGCCAGCAGTGGTGAGGGAGATACGCAGTATTTT. It specifies CASSGEGDTQYF.

The chain links TRBV4-1 to TRBJ2-1; 8 bases are shared with TRBD2. CDR3 length equals 15 residues. V shed 1 base, J shed 5 bases, and the junction held 4 bases outside the gene matches. Germline CDR1 MGHRA, CDR2 YSYEKL. As DNA, the CDR3 is TGCGCCAGCAGCCAAGCGGGGGGGCGGGACAATGAGCAGTTCTTC. It translates to CASSQAGGRDNEQFF.

V gene TRBV10-1 combines with J gene TRBJ2-1; maybe TRBD2 (6 bases). Germline V gene sequence: CDR1 WNHNN, CDR2 SYGVQD (reference sequence). The CDR3 extends over 17 amino acids. V was clipped by 4 bases and J by 9 bases, with 25 bases between them. CDR3 loop: CASSGGTQNPPGGEQFF. CDR3 coding DNA: TGCGCCAGCAGTGGTGGGACTCAAAACCCCCCAGGAGGTGAGCAGTTCTTC.

CDR3 DNA sequence: TGTGCCAGCAGTTTACCCGGGACTAGCGCTTACGAGCAGTACTTC. Translating it yields CASSLPGTSAYEQYF. V gene TRBV28 combines with J gene TRBJ2-7; 10 bases agree with TRBD2. The CDR3 totals 15 residues. Losses at the gene ends were 2 bases for V and 4 bases for J; bases not matched to a gene: 5. From germline, CDR1 is MDHEN and CDR2 SYDVKM.

The rearrangement links TRBV10-3 to TRBJ2-5; D unclear. The CDR3 is 13 residues long. Germline V gene data show CDR1 as ENHRY and CDR2 as SYGVKD. With 4 bases removed from V and 0 bases from J, the gap between germline ends came to 6 bases. The CDR3 protein is CAISAVYQETQYF. In DNA, the CDR3 is TGTGCCATCAGTGCAGTGTACCAAGAGACCCAGTACTTC.